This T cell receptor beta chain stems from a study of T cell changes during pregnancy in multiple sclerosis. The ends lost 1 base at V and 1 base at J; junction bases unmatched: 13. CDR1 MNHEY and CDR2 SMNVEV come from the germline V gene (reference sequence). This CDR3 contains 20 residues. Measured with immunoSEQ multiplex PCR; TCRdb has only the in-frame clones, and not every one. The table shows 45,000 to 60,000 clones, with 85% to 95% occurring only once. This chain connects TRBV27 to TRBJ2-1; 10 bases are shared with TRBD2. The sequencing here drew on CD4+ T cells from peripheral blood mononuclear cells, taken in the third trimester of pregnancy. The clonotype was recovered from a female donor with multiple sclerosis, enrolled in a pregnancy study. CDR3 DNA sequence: TGTGCCAGCAGTTTATTTGGGCGTCTAGCGGGAGTTCTATCCTACAATGAGCAGTTCTTC. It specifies CASSLFGRLAGVLSYNEQFF.